What follows is one T cell receptor beta chain and its context. This specimen comes from a study of blood T cell repertoires in COVID-19. Study-level information: Material from acute and convalescent COVID-19 was sourced from the United States, Italy and Spain.

As processed by the authors: Reference gene primer amplification yielded estimated nucleated cell counts. Sequenced by immunoSEQ multiplex PCR; TCRdb stores in-frame clones only, minus some. The V and J calls and clone size were taken over from that table, and D and trimming were inferred from the DNA. The profile shows some 280,000 clones, 80% to 90% of them singletons. CDR3 length: 20 amino acids. Germline values: CDR1 SGHTA, CDR2 FQGTGA. The junction had 15 bases not matched to a gene; V was cut back by 0 bases and J by 7 bases. The V gene is TRBV7-3, the J gene TRBJ2-1, with 13 bases lining up with TRBD2. The sequenced sample was peripheral blood. The clonotype originates from a woman in her twenties or thirties with active or convalescent COVID-19. The CDR3 DNA reads as TGTGCCAGCAGCTTAACCCCAACTAGCGGGGGGGCTCAACTTAGGAATGAGCAGTTCTTC. Encoded protein: CASSLTPTSGGAQLRNEQFF.